This TCR beta chain was observed in a study of human T cells and chemical hapten exposure. Study-wide results and caveats: Counts of expanded TCRs (at PT1) showed a positive correlation with patch test score. With DPC sensitization, TCRs exceeding 1 in 1000 frequency showed no change.

V was trimmed by 3 bases and J by 0 bases, leaving 9 bases between them. The length of the CDR3 is 16 residues. CDR1 and CDR2 (germline): MDHEN, SYDVKM. Remarks on this clonotype: The antigen is unknown.

Individual cDNA molecules received unique molecular identifiers in the library. TCRdb processed the RACE reads anew with MiXCR; each CDR3 protein has one entry. This table holds about 200,000 distinct CDR3 sequences, 24% found once. Time point meaning: patch test 3, about 24 weeks after DPC sensitization. The treatment was: therapeutic diphenylcyclopropenone sensitization with weekly scalp DPC. Before extraction, the whole blood was not fractionated, and total RNA was taken from it. The chain recombines TRBV28 with TRBJ1-6; D ambiguous. The starting material was whole blood, obtained in connection with sensitization to the hapten diphenylcyclopropenone (DPC). This receptor was taken from a woman in her thirties or forties with alopecia areata. Some clones in this sample may be carry-over from other donors' samples. The CDR3 coding sequence is TGTGCCAGCAGTTTCGGGCGCTTCTCCTATAATTCACCCCTCCACTTT. This encodes CASSFGRFSYNSPLHF.